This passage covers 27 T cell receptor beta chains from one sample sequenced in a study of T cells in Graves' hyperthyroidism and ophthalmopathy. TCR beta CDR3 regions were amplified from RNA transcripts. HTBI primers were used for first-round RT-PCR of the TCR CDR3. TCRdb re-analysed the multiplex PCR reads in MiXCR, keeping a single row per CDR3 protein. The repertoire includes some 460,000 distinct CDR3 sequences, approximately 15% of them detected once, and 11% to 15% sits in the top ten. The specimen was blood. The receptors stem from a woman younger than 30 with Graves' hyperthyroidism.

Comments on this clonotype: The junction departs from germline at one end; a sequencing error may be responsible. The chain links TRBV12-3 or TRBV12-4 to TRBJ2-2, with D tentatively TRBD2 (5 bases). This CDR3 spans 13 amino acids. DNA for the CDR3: TGTGCGGTCGGCGCGTCGAACACCGGGGAGCTATTTTTT. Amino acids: CAVGASNTGELFF.

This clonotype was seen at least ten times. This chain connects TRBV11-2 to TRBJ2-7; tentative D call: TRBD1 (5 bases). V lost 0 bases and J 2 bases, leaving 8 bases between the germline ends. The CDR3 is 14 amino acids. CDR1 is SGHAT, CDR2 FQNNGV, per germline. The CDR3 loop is CASSLDQGPYEQYF. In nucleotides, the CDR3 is TGTGCCAGCAGCTTAGATCAGGGCCCCTACGAGCAGTACTTC.

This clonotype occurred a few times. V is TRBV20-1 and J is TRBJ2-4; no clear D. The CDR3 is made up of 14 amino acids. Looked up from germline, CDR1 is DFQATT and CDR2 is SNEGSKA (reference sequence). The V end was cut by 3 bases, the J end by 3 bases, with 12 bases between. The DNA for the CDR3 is TGCAGTGCTAGTGGAGAGGTCGGCAAAAACATTCAGTACTTC. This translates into CSASGEVGKNIQYF.

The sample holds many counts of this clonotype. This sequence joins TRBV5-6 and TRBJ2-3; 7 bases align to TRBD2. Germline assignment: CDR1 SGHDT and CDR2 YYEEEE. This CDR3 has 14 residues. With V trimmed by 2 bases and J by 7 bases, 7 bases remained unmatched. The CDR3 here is CASSFGTISNTQYF. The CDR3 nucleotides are TGTGCCAGCAGCTTCGGGACTATATCAAATACGCAGTATTTT.

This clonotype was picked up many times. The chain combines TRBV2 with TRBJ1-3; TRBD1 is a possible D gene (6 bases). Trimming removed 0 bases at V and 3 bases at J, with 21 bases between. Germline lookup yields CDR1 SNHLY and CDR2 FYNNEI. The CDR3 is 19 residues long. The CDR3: CASSEAGGDVFLFGNTIYF. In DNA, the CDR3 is TGTGCCAGCAGTGAAGCAGGGGGTGATGTTTTCCTCTTTGGAAACACCATATATTTT.

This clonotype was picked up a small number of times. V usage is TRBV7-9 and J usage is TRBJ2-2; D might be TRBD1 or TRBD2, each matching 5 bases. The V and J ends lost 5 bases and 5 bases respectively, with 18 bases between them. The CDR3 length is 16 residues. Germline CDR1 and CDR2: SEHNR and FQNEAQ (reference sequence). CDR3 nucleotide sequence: TGTGCCAGCAGCCCCCCCGGGGTAGCAGGGACCGGGGAGCTGTTTTTT. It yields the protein CASSPPGVAGTGELFF.

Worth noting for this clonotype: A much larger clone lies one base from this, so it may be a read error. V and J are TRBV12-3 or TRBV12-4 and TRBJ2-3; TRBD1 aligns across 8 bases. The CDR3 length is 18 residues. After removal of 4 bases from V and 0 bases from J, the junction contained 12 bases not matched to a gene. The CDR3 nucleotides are TGTGCCAGCAGTTCCGGGACAGGAAGAATAACAAGCACAGATACGCAGTATTTT. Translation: CASSSGTGRITSTDTQYF.

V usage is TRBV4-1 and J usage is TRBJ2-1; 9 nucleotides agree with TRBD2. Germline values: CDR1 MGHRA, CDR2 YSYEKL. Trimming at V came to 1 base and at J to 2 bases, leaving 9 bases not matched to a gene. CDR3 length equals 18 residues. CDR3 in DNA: TGCGCCAGCAGCCAAGTGTGGTCGGCGGGAGGGCCCTACAATGAGCAGTTCTTC. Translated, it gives CASSQVWSAGGPYNEQFF.

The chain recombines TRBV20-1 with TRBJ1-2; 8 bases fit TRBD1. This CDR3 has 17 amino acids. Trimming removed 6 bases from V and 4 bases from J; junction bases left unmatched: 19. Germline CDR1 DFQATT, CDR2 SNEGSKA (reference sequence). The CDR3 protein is CSAANRQGRSSSYGYTF. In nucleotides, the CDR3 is TGCAGTGCCGCCAACCGACAGGGGCGGAGTTCTAGCTATGGCTACACCTTC.

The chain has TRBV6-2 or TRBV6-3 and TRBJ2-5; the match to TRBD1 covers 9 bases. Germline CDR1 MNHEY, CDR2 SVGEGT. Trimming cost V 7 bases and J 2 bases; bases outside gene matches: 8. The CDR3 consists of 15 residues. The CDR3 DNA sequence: TGTGCCAGCACGTGGGACAGGGAATCACAAGAGACCCAGTACTTC. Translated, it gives CASTWDRESQETQYF.

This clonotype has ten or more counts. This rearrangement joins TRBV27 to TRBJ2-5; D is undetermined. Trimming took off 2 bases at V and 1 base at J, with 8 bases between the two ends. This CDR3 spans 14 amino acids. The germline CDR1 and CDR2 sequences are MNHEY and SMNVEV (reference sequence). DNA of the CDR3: TGTGCCAGCAGTTTACGCAGGACCCAAGAGACCCAGTACTTC. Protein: CASSLRRTQETQYF.

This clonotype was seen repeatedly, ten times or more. CDR3 sequence (DNA): TGCGCCAGCAGCTCCGCACCGGTCCTTGTTTATGAGCCCGAGAACACTGAAGCTTTCTTT. Its protein is CASSSAPVLVYEPENTEAFF. The rearrangement uses TRBV5-1 and TRBJ1-1; no definite D call. Trimming pared 3 bases from V and 1 base from J, leaving 28 bases between. The CDR3 length is 20 residues. From germline, CDR1 is SGHRS and CDR2 YFSETQ.

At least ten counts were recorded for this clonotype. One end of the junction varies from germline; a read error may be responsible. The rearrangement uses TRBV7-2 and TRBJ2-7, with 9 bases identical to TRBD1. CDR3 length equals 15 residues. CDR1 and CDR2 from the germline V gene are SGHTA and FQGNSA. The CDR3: CASSLGTGLFYEQYF. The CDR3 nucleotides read TGTGCCAGCAGTTTAGGGACAGGGCTTTTTTACGAGCAGTACTTC.

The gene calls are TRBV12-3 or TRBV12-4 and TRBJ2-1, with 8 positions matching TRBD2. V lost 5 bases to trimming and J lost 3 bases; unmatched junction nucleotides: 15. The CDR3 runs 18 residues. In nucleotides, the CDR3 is TGTGCCAGCAGTCCTGGAGGGGAGCTAGCGGGCAACTACAATGAGCAGTTCTTC. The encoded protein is CASSPGGELAGNYNEQFF.

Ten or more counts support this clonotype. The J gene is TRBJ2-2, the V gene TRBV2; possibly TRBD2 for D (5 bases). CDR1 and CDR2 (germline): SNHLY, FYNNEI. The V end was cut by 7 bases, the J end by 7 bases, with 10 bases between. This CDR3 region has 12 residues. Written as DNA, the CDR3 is TGTGCCAGCACAGACGGGAACGGGGAGCTGTTTTTT. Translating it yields CASTDGNGELFF.

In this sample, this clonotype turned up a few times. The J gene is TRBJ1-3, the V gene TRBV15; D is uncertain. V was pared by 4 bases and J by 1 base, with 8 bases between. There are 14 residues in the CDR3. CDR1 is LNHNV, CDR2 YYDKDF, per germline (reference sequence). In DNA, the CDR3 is TGTGCCACCAGCAAGGACCTGTCTGGAAACACCATATATTTT. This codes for CATSKDLSGNTIYF.

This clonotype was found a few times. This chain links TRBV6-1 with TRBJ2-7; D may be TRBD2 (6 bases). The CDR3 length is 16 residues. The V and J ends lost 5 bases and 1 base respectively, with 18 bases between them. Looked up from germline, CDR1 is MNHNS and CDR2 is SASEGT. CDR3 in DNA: TGTGCCAGCAGTTGGGAGACTAGTGGGGCTTCCTACGAGCAGTACTTC. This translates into CASSWETSGASYEQYF.

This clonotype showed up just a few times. The chain's CDR3 is CASSQVEGSKGYGYTF. CDR3 nucleotide sequence: TGTGCCAGCAGCCAAGTTGAGGGCTCTAAAGGCTATGGCTACACCTTC. V gene TRBV4-2 combines with J gene TRBJ1-2, with D uncertain. Trimming cost V 1 base and J 4 bases, with 16 bases left between them. This CDR3 has 16 amino acids. Germline V gene sequence: CDR1 LGHNA, CDR2 YNFKEQ.

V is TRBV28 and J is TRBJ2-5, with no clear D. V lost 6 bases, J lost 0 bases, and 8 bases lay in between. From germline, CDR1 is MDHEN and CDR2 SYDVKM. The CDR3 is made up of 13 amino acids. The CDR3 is CASSRLYQETQYF. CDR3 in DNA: TGTGCCAGCAGCCGCCTCTACCAAGAGACCCAGTACTTC.

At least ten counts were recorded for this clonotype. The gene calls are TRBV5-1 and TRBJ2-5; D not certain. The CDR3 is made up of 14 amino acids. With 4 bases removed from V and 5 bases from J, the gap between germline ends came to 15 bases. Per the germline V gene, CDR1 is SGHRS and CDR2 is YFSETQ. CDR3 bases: TGCGCCAGCAGCCCCCAGGCCGGGTATGAGACCCAGTACTTC. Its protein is CASSPQAGYETQYF.

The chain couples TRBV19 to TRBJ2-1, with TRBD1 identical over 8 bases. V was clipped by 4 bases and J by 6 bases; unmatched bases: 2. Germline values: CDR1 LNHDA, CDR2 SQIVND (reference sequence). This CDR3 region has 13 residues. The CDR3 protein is CASSRQGANEQFF. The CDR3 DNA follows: TGTGCCAGTAGTAGGCAGGGGGCCAATGAGCAGTTCTTC.

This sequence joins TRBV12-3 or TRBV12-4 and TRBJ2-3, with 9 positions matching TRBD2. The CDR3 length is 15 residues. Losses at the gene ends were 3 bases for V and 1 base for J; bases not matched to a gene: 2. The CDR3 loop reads CASSFERGGTDTQYF. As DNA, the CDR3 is TGTGCCAGCAGTTTTGAGCGGGGGGGCACAGATACGCAGTATTTT.

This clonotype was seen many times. CDR3 amino acids: CASSPNLLRGGYTF. Here the CDR3 DNA reads TGTGCCAGCAGCCCGAACTTACTAAGGGGGGGCTACACCTTC. The chain carries TRBV27 and TRBJ1-2; perhaps TRBD1 as D (6 bases). The germline CDR1 and CDR2 sequences are MNHEY and SMNVEV (reference sequence). The V end was cut by 6 bases, the J end by 8 bases, with 19 bases between. This CDR3 has 14 residues.

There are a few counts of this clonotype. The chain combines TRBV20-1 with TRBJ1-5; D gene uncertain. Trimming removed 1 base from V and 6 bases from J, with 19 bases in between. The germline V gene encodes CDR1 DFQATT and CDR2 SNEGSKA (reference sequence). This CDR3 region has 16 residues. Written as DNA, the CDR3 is TGCAGTGCTAGAGCTGCCCGAAGCGGGCTAGGTCAGCCCCAGCATTTT. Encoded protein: CSARAARSGLGQPQHF.

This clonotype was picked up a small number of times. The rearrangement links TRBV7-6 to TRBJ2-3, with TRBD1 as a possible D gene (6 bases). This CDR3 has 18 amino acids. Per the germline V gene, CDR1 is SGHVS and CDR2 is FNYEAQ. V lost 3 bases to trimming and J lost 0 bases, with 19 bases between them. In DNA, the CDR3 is TGTGCCAGCAGCTTCCCTAATCAGGGGACCTCTAGCACAGATACGCAGTATTTT. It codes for CASSFPNQGTSSTDTQYF.

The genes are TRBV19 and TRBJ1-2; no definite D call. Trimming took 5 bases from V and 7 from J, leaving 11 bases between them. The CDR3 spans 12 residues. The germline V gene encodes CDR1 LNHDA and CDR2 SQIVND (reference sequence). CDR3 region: CASSLDLIGYTF. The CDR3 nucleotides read TGTGCCAGTAGTCTGGACCTTATTGGCTACACCTTC.

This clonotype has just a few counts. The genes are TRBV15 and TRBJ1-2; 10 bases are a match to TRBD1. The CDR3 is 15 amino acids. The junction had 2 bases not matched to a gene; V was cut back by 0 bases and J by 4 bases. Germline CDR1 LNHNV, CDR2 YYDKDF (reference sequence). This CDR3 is CATSRDRTGGYGYTF. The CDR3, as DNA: TGTGCCACCAGCAGAGATCGGACAGGGGGCTATGGCTACACCTTC.